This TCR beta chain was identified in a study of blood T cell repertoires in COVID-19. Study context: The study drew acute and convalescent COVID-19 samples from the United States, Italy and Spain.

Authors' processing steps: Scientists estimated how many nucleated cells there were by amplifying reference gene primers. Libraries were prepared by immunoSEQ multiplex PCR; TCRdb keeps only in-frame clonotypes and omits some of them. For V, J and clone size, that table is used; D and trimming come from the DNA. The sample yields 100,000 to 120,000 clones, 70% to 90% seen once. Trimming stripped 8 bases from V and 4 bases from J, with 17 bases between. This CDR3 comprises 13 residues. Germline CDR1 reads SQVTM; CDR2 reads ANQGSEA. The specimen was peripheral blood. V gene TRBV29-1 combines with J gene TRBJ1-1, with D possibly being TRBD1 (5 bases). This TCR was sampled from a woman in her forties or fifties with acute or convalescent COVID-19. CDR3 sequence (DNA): TGCAGCACTATGCAGGGAAGGGGCACTGAAGCTTTCTTT. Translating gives CSTMQGRGTEAFF.